This TCR beta chain was documented in a study of T cells in Graves' hyperthyroidism and ophthalmopathy. This clonotype showed up just a few times. Antigen specificity is unknown. General study findings and limits: Most thyroid clonotypes that were expanded above 0.001 also turned up in blood.

From RNA transcripts, TCR beta CDR3 regions were amplified. The HTBI primer set served for first-round RT-PCR of the TCR CDR3. A single record per CDR3 protein comes from TCRdb applying MiXCR to the multiplex PCR reads. The table records fewer than 650,000 distinct CDR3 sequences, more than 11% of them present only once. Clinical symptoms, serum thyroxine, TRAb, thyroid ultrasound and orbital computed tomography informed diagnoses. The sample, blood from the first hyperthyroidism diagnosis, precedes any ophthalmopathy symptoms. Fresh peripheral blood, about 9.9 ml, yielded the PBMCs. Germline CDR1 and CDR2: LNHDA and SQIVND (reference sequence). V dropped 7 bases and J dropped 2; count of bases not matched to a gene: 14. This CDR3 has 18 amino acids.

This receptor was obtained from a woman between 25 and 40 years old with Graves' hyperthyroidism that later progressed to Graves' ophthalmopathy. The V gene is TRBV19, the J gene TRBJ2-6; 7 bases match TRBD1. Sequenced material: blood. CDR3 coding DNA: TGTGCCAGTACCGATAACCGACAGGGTCCTACTGGGGCCAACGTCCTGACTTTC. Amino acids: CASTDNRQGPTGANVLTF.